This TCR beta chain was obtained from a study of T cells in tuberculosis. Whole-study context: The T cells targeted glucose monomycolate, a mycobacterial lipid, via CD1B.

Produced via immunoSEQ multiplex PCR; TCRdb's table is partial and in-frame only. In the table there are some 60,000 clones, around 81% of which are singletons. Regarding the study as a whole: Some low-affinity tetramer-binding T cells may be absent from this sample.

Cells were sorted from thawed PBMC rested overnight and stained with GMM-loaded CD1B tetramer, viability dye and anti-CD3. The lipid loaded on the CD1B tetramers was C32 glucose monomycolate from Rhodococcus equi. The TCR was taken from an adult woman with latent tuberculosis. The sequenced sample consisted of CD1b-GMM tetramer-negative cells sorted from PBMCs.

The CDR3 region is CASSKGRDEQFF. The CDR3 DNA is TGTGCCAGCAGCAAGGGCAGGGATGAGCAGTTCTTC. The chain has TRBV2 and TRBJ2-1; a weak D match, TRBD1 (5 bases). The CDR3 loop spans 12 amino acids. The germline V and J ends were trimmed by 6 bases and 8 bases, with 11 bases remaining between them. CDR1 SNHLY and CDR2 FYNNEI come from the germline V gene. Filled out from reference TRBV2 and TRBJ2-1, the complete variable domain reads EPEVTQTPSHQVTQMGQEVILRCVPISNHLYFYWYRQILGQKVEFLVSFYNNEISEKSEIFDDQFSVERPDGSNFTLKIRSTKLEDSAMYFCASSKGRDEQFFGPGTRLTVL.